This entry features one T cell receptor (beta chain) sequence. No antigen is known for it. On average, the one heparinised blood draw given by each donor was around 120 mL. These data originate in a study of beta chain features in type 1 diabetes. Every bit of the isolated RNA underwent reverse transcription, so sequencing read expressed TCRB transcripts. About 3.57 million reads per sample were averaged for naive, central memory and regulatory samples. TCRdb keeps only in-frame clones here, not all; method: immunoSEQ multiplex PCR. The sample contains about 240,000 clones, over 11% of which appear only once. Study-level findings and limits: The naive, central memory and Treg TCRB repertoires showed an apparent similarity that was greater among patients than among healthy donors. In all four CD4+ subsets, TCRB CDR3 length was significantly, moderately reduced in type 1 diabetes. Here, the possible influence of HLA type (on TCRB rearrangement) remained unresolved.

Germline CDR1 SNHLY, CDR2 FYNNEI. V was clipped by 8 bases and J by 8 bases; unmatched bases: 11. CDR3 length: 14 residues. V gene TRBV2 combines with J gene TRBJ2-1; 8 nucleotides agree with TRBD2. This TCR derives from a man between 25 and 39 years old with type 1 diabetes. The sequenced sample was naive CD4+ T cells from blood. The CDR3 nucleotides are TGTGCCAGCTTGAGCGGGAGTGCGGGGGATGAGCAGTTCTTC. This sequence encodes CASLSGSAGDEQFF.